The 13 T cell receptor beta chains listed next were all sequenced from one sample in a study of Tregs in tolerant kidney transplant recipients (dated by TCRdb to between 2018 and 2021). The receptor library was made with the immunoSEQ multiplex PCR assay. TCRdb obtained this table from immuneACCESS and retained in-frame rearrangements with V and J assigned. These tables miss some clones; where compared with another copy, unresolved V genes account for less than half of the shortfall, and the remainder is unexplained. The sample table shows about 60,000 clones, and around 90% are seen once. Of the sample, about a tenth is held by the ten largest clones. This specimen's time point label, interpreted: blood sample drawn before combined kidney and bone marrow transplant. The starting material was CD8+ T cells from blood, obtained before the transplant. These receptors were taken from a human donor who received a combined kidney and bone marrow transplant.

CDR3 nucleotide sequence: TGTGCCAGCAGTTCCGTGAACACTGAAGCTTTCTTT. This encodes CASSSVNTEAFF. The chain has TRBV27 and TRBJ1-1, with D uncertain. CDR1 MNHEY and CDR2 SMNVEV come from the germline V gene (reference sequence). The CDR3 is 12 amino acids. The germline V and J ends were trimmed by 4 bases and 0 bases, with 3 bases remaining between them.

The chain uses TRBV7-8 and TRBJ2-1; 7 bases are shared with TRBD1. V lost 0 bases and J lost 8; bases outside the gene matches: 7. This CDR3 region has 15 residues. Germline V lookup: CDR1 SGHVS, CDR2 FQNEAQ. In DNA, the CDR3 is TGTGCCAGCAGCTTAGCCAAAACAGGGGTCGATGAGCAGTTCTTC. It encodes CASSLAKTGVDEQFF. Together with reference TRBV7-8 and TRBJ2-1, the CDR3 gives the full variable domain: GAGVSQSPRYKVAKRGQDVALRCDPISGHVSLFWYQQALGQGPEFLTYFQNEAQLDKSGLPSDRFFAERPEGSVSTLKIQRTQQEDSAVYLCASSLAKTGVDEQFFGPGTRLTVL.

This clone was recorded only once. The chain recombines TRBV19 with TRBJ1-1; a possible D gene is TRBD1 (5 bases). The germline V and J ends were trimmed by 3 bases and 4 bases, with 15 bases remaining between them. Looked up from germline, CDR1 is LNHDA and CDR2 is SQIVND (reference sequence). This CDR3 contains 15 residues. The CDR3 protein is CASSMWGLGATEAFF. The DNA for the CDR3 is TGTGCCAGTAGTATGTGGGGCCTAGGGGCCACTGAAGCTTTCTTT.

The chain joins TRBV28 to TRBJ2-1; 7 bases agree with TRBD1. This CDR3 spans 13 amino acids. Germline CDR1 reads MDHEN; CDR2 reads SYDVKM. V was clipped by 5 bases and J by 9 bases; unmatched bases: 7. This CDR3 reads CASSQLRDSEQFF. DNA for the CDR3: TGTGCCAGCAGTCAACTCCGGGACAGTGAGCAGTTCTTC. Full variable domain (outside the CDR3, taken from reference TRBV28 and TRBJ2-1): DVKVTQSSRYLVKRTGEKVFLECVQDMDHENMFWYRQDPGLGLRLIYFSYDVKMKEKGDIPEGYSVSREKKERFSLILESASTNQTSMYLCASSQLRDSEQFFGPGTRLTVL.

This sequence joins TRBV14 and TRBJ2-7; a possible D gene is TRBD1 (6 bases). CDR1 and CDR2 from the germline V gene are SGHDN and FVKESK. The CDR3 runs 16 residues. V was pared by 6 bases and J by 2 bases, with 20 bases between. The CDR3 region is CASSPLTGLPPYEQYF. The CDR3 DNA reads TGTGCCAGCAGTCCTCTAACAGGGCTACCTCCCTACGAGCAGTACTTC.

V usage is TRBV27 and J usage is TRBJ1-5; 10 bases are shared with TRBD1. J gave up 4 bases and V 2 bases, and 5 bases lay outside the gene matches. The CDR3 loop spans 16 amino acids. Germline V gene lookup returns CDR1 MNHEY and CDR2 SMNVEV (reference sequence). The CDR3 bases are TGTGCCAGCAGTTTAACGGGACAGGGGTTAAATCAGCCCCAGCATTTT. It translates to CASSLTGQGLNQPQHF.

The DNA of the CDR3 is TGTGCCAGGGCTACTAGCGGGAGGGCCCCACTCTACAATGAGCAGTTCTTC. Residues: CARATSGRAPLYNEQFF. J is TRBJ2-1 and V is TRBV27, with TRBD2 matching over 13 bases. Germline V CDR1 and CDR2: MNHEY, SMNVEV (reference sequence). The CDR3 is 17 amino acids. V shed 9 bases and J 3 bases; nucleotides not matched to a gene: 11.

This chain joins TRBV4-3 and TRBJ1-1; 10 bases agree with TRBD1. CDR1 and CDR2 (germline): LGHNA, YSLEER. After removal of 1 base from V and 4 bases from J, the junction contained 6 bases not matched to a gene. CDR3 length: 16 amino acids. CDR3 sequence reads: CASSQGLRDRGTEAFF. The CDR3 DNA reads TGCGCCAGCAGCCAAGGTCTCCGGGACAGGGGCACTGAAGCTTTCTTT.

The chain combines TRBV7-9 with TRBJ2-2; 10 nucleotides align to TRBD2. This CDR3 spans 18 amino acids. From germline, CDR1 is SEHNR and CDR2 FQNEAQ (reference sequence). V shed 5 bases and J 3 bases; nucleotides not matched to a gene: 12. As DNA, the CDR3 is TGTGCCAGCAGCATTACACAACTAGCGGGGATCGACACCGGGGAGCTGTTTTTT. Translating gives CASSITQLAGIDTGELFF.

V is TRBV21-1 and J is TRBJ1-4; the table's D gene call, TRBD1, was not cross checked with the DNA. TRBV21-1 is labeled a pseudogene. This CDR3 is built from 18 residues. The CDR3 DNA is TGTGCCAGCAGCGCAAGGCAGGGTTTTTGGGCAACTAATGAAAAACTGTTTTTT. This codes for CASSARQGFWATNEKLFF.

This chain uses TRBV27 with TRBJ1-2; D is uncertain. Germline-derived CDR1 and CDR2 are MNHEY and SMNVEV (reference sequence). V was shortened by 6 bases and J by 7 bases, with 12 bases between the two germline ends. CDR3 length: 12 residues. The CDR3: CASSVRGGGYTF. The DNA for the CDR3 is TGTGCCAGCAGCGTCCGCGGCGGTGGCTACACCTTC.

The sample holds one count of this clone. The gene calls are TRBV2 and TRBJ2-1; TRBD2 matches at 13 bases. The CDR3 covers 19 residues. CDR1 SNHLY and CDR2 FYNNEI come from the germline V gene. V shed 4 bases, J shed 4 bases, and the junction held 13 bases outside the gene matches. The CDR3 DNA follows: TGTGCCAGCAGTGGGATGCTACGTAGGACTAGCGGGGGATACAATGAGCAGTTCTTC. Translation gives CASSGMLRRTSGGYNEQFF. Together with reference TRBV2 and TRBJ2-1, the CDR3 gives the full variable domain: EPEVTQTPSHQVTQMGQEVILRCVPISNHLYFYWYRQILGQKVEFLVSFYNNEISEKSEIFDDQFSVERPDGSNFTLKIRSTKLEDSAMYFCASSGMLRRTSGGYNEQFFGPGTRLTVL.

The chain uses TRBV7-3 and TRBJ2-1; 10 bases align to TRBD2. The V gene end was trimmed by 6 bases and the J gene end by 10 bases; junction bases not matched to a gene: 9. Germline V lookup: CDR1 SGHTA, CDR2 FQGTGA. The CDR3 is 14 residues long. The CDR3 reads CASSQSGRAFEQFF. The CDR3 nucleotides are TGTGCCAGCAGTCAGAGCGGGAGGGCCTTCGAGCAGTTCTTC.